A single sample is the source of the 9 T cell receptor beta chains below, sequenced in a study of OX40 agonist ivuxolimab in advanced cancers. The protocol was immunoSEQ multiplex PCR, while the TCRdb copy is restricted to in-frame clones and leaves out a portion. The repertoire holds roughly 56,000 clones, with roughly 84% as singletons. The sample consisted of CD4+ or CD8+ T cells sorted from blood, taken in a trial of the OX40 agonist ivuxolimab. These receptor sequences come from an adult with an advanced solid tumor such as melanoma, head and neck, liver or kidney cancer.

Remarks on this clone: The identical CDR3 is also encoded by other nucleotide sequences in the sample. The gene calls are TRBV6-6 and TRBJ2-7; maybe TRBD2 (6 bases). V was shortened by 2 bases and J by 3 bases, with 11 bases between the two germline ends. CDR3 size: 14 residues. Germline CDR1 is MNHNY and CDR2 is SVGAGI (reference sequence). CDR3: CASSYGQGGYEQYF. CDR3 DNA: TGTGCCAGCAGTTACGGGCAGGGAGGCTACGAGCAGTACTTC.

DNA of the CDR3: TGCGCCAGCAGCGAACGATCGAAAGGGGGGGAGAACACTGAAGCTTTCTTT. It codes for CASSERSKGGENTEAFF. The chain links TRBV5-1 to TRBJ1-1; D is perhaps TRBD1 (6 bases). Per germline, CDR1 SGHRS and CDR2 YFSETQ. Trimming left V 4 bases short and J 1 base short, with 20 bases between. This CDR3 has 17 residues.

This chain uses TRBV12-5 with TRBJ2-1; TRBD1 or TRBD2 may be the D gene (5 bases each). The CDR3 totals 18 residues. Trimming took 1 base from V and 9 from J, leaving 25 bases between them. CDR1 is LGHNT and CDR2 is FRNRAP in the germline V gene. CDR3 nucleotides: TGTGCTAGTGGTTTGGACCCGGGGCTATCCTATGCCCCCAGTGAGCAGTTCTTC. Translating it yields CASGLDPGLSYAPSEQFF.

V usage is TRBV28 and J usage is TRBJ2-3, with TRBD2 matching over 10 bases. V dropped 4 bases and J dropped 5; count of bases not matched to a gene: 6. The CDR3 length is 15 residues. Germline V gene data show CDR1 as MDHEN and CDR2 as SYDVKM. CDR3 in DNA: TGTGCCAGCAGTTACCTAGCGGGAGCCTTAGATACGCAGTATTTT. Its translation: CASSYLAGALDTQYF.

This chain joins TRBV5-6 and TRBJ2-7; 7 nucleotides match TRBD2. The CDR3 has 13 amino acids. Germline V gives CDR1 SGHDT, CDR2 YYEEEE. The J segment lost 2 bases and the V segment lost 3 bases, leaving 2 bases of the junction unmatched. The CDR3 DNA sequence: TGTGCCAGCAGCTCCGGGACTACCTACGAGCAGTACTTC. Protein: CASSSGTTYEQYF.

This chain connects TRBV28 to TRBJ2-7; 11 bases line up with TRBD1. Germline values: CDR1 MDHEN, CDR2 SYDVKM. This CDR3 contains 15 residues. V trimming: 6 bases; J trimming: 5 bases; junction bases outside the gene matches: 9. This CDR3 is CASSVTGQGAHEQYF. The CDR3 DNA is TGTGCCAGCAGCGTGACCGGACAGGGGGCCCACGAGCAGTACTTC.

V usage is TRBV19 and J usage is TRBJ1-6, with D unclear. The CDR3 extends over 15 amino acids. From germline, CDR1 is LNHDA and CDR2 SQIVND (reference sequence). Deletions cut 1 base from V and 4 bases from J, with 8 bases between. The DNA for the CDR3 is TGTGCCAGTAGTATAGGTCCAGATTATAATTCACCCCTCCACTTT. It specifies CASSIGPDYNSPLHF.

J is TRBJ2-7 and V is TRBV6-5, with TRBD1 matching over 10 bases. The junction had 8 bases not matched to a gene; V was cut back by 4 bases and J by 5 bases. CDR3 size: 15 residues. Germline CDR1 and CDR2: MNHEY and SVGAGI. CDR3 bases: TGTGCCAGCAGTTCCGCCGGGACAGGGGTCAACGAGCAGTACTTC. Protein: CASSSAGTGVNEQYF.

The CDR3 loop is CASSLAGSGNTIYF. The DNA for the CDR3 is TGTGCCAGCAGCTTAGCAGGGTCTGGAAACACCATATATTTT. V gene TRBV7-2 combines with J gene TRBJ1-3, with D hard to call. V was pared by 0 bases and J by 1 base, with 4 bases between. CDR1 is SGHTA and CDR2 is FQGNSA in the germline V gene. The CDR3 is 14 amino acids.